These 9 T cell receptor beta chains originate from one sample sequenced in a study of technical replicates of blood from a few donors. Profiling relied on immunoSEQ multiplex PCR, and the TCRdb table lists in-frame clones only, not all of them. The sample lists more than 75,000 clones, 65% to 90% occurring once. Sequenced input: PBMCs. Receptors originate from a human donor in good health. Some clones in this sample may be carry-over from other donors' samples.

The genes are TRBV7-2 and TRBJ1-1; unclear D gene. The CDR3 consists of 14 residues. Looked up from germline, CDR1 is SGHTA and CDR2 is FQGNSA. V lost 2 bases to trimming and J lost 8 bases, with 15 bases between them. The CDR3 DNA reads as TGTGCCAGCAGCTTATTCCAGGAGGGCACCGAAGCTTTCTTT. Its protein is CASSLFQEGTEAFF.

This chain links TRBV27 with TRBJ2-7; tentative D call: TRBD1 (6 bases). The V and J ends lost 5 bases and 3 bases respectively, with 17 bases between them. Looked up from germline, CDR1 is MNHEY and CDR2 is SMNVEV (reference sequence). The CDR3 covers 15 residues. The CDR3 loop is CASSTKWTVIYEQYF. Written as DNA, the CDR3 is TGTGCCAGCAGTACCAAATGGACAGTAATCTACGAGCAGTACTTC.

The chain has TRBV18 and TRBJ2-5; TRBD2 matches 8 bases. The CDR3 is made up of 15 amino acids. V shed 2 bases, J shed 5 bases, and the junction held 7 bases outside the gene matches. In germline, CDR1 is KGHSH, CDR2 LQKENI. The CDR3 DNA follows: TGTGCCAGCTCACCAAACCGGGGGGGCCCCGAGACCCAGTACTTC. Translating gives CASSPNRGGPETQYF.

This clone was picked up a small number of times. The J gene is TRBJ2-5, the V gene TRBV28, with 9 bases fitting TRBD2. V lost 7 bases to trimming and J lost 5 bases; unmatched junction nucleotides: 11. CDR3 length equals 15 residues. Per germline, CDR1 MDHEN and CDR2 SYDVKM. The CDR3 DNA is TGTGCCAGCACCGCAGGGCGGGAGGGGGGGGAGACCCAGTACTTC. Protein: CASTAGREGGETQYF.

The chain has TRBV9 and TRBJ2-7, with TRBD1 matching 12 bases. Germline CDR1 reads SGDLS; CDR2 reads YYNGEE. Losses at the gene ends were 4 bases for V and 6 bases for J; bases not matched to a gene: 2. The CDR3 covers 13 residues. For the CDR3, the DNA is TGTGCCAGCAGCCCGGGACAGGGGGCCGAGCAGTACTTC. Its protein product is CASSPGQGAEQYF.

The chain combines TRBV30 with TRBJ1-5; 7 nucleotides align to TRBD1. Germline CDR1 reads GTSNPN; CDR2 reads SVGIG (reference sequence). V was pared by 2 bases and J by 3 bases, with 10 bases of the junction left unmatched. CDR3 length: 16 residues. The chain's CDR3 is CAWSPLHRGNNQPQHF. The CDR3 bases are TGTGCCTGGAGTCCACTCCACAGGGGTAACAATCAGCCCCAGCATTTT.

This clone came up a few times. The chain carries TRBV2 and TRBJ1-1, with 8 bases aligning to TRBD1. Germline V gene lookup returns CDR1 SNHLY and CDR2 FYNNEI. Trimming took 6 bases from V and 1 from J; bases not matched to a gene: 4. This CDR3 region has 14 residues. CDR3: CASRRTGPNTEAFF. CDR3 DNA sequence: TGTGCCAGCAGGCGGACAGGGCCGAACACTGAAGCTTTCTTT.

This chain joins TRBV7-2 and TRBJ2-2; 7 bases map to TRBD2. The ends lost 2 bases at V and 5 bases at J; junction bases unmatched: 8. CDR3 length: 16 amino acids. Germline CDR1 and CDR2: SGHTA and FQGNSA. The CDR3, as DNA: TGTGCCAGCAGCTTATCGGGCTCCGGGGGGACCGGGGAGCTGTTTTTT. It codes for CASSLSGSGGTGELFF.

The chain is built from TRBV30 and TRBJ2-7, with D possibly being TRBD1 (5 bases). CDR1 and CDR2 from the germline V gene are GTSNPN and SVGIG (reference sequence). The CDR3 totals 11 residues. V lost 7 bases, J lost 2 bases, and 9 bases lay in between. The CDR3 spells CAFRQTYEQYF. CDR3 DNA sequence: TGTGCCTTTCGACAGACCTACGAGCAGTACTTC.